This passage covers 23 T cell receptor beta chains from one sample sequenced in a study of blood T cell repertoires in COVID-19. Clones were read by immunoSEQ multiplex PCR, and TCRdb kept only the in-frame ones, dropping some. The data hold fewer than 450,000 clones, with 87% observed a single time. The sequencing input was peripheral blood. All receptors derive from a woman between 50 and 59 years old with COVID-19, enrolled during active disease.

This chain's CDR3 is CATRGQPNTEAFF. The CDR3 DNA sequence: TGTGCCACCCGAGGACAACCGAACACTGAAGCTTTCTTT. The V and J genes are TRBV24-1 and TRBJ1-1, with a weak D call TRBD1 (5 bases). The V end was cut by 9 bases, the J end by 1 base, with 11 bases between. The CDR3 extends over 13 amino acids. Germline-derived CDR1 and CDR2 are KGHDR and SFDVKD.

CDR3 nucleotide sequence: TGCGCCAGCGGGGCTGGGACAGGGGGTTCACCCCTCCACTTT. Protein sequence: CASGAGTGGSPLHF. The rearrangement joins TRBV5-1 to TRBJ1-6; 11 nucleotides line up with TRBD1. V lost 7 bases to trimming and J lost 9 bases; unmatched junction nucleotides: 6. CDR1 SGHRS and CDR2 YFSETQ come from the germline V gene. The CDR3 sequence is 14 residues long.

The V call is TRBV19, the J call TRBJ1-4; 9 bases map to TRBD1. Trimming took 1 base from V and 0 from J; bases not matched to a gene: 3. This CDR3 spans 17 amino acids. Per the germline V gene, CDR1 is LNHDA and CDR2 is SQIVND (reference sequence). The CDR3 bases are TGTGCCAGTAGTATAGGGACAGGGGCTGCAACTAATGAAAAACTGTTTTTT. It codes for CASSIGTGAATNEKLFF.

The V call is TRBV7-9, the J call TRBJ2-7, with D possibly matching TRBD2 (6 bases). The germline V gene has CDR1 SEHNR and CDR2 FQNEAQ (reference sequence). V lost 8 bases and J lost 2, with 19 bases in between. The CDR3 runs to 15 residues. CDR3: CASGQLSGSTYEQYF. The CDR3 bases are TGTGCCAGCGGCCAACTTAGCGGATCAACCTACGAGCAGTACTTC. The whole variable domain, filled in from reference TRBV7-9 and TRBJ2-7, reads DTGVSQNPRHKITKRGQNVTFRCDPISEHNRLYWYRQTLGQGPEFLTYFQNEAQLEKSRLLSDRFSAERPKGSFSTLEIQRTEQGDSAMYLCASGQLSGSTYEQYFGPGTRLTVT.

This chain links TRBV24-1 with TRBJ2-3; tentatively, D is TRBD2 (6 bases). V gave up 4 bases and J gave up 3 bases, with 13 bases separating them. CDR1 and CDR2 from the germline V gene are KGHDR and SFDVKD. This CDR3 region has 15 residues. CDR3 sequence (DNA): TGTGCCACCAGTGACCGGAGGGCCATTACAGATACGCAGTATTTT. Protein product: CATSDRRAITDTQYF.

This chain uses TRBV2 with TRBJ2-1, with D possibly being TRBD2 (6 bases). Trimming removed 3 bases from V and 10 bases from J, with 10 bases in between. Germline V gives CDR1 SNHLY, CDR2 FYNNEI. The CDR3 contains 12 residues. The CDR3 region has the DNA TGTGCCAGCAGTGACCGGGACTGGGAGCAGTTCTTC. Translated: CASSDRDWEQFF. The whole variable domain, filled in from reference TRBV2 and TRBJ2-1, reads EPEVTQTPSHQVTQMGQEVILRCVPISNHLYFYWYRQILGQKVEFLVSFYNNEISEKSEIFDDQFSVERPDGSNFTLKIRSTKLEDSAMYFCASSDRDWEQFFGPGTRLTVL.

This chain connects TRBV6-2 or TRBV6-3 to TRBJ2-5; tentative D call: TRBD2 (6 bases). The length of the CDR3 is 13 residues. CDR1 and CDR2 (germline): MNHEY, SVGEGT. The V and J ends lost 2 bases and 5 bases respectively, with 9 bases between them. CDR3: CASSYPTSETQYF. DNA of the CDR3: TGTGCCAGCAGTTACCCGACTAGTGAGACCCAGTACTTC.

CDR3 protein: CASSLRGATYEQYF. The DNA for the CDR3 is TGCGCCAGCAGCTTGCGGGGGGCCACCTACGAGCAGTACTTC. This chain joins TRBV5-1 and TRBJ2-7, with D possibly TRBD2 on 7 matching bases. The CDR3 runs to 14 residues. CDR1 is SGHRS and CDR2 is YFSETQ in the germline V gene. With 1 base removed from V and 2 bases from J, the gap between germline ends came to 10 bases. Full variable domain (missing parts from reference TRBV5-1 and TRBJ2-7): KAGVTQTPRYLIKTRGQQVTLSCSPISGHRSVSWYQQTPGQGLQFLFEYFSETQRNKGNFPGRFSGRQFSNSRSEMNVSTLELGDSALYLCASSLRGATYEQYFGPGTRLTVT.

The chain joins TRBV4-1 to TRBJ1-1; 7 bases agree with TRBD1. This CDR3 spans 16 amino acids. The germline V gene encodes CDR1 MGHRA and CDR2 YSYEKL. V trimming: 3 bases; J trimming: 3 bases; junction bases outside the gene matches: 10. CDR3 nucleotide sequence: TGCGCCAGCAGCCACGACAGGGTAAGATTGGACACTGAAGCTTTCTTT. Protein product: CASSHDRVRLDTEAFF.

The J gene is TRBJ1-6, the V gene TRBV30, with a tentative D call TRBD1 (6 bases). Germline lookup yields CDR1 GTSNPN and CDR2 SVGIG (reference sequence). CDR3 length: 15 amino acids. V was cut by 8 bases and J by 9 bases, with 23 bases left in between. The DNA for the CDR3 is TGTGCCGGGAATGCCGGGACATACTTAACTTCACCCCTCCACTTT. Encoded protein: CAGNAGTYLTSPLHF.

The chain combines TRBV7-9 with TRBJ1-4; D is perhaps TRBD1 (6 bases). Trimming stripped 3 bases from V and 7 bases from J, with 18 bases between. The CDR3 contains 16 residues. Germline lookup yields CDR1 SEHNR and CDR2 FQNEAQ (reference sequence). The CDR3 spells CASSFRLQGILEKLFF. CDR3 DNA sequence: TGTGCCAGCAGCTTTAGGCTACAGGGAATTCTTGAAAAACTGTTTTTT.

The chain recombines TRBV7-2 with TRBJ1-6, with no clear D. V lost 5 bases, J lost 2 bases, and 13 bases lay in between. The CDR3 loop spans 16 amino acids. From germline, CDR1 is SGHTA and CDR2 FQGNSA. The CDR3, as DNA: TGTGCCAGCAGCCTTGGGTCAGCGGCCTATAATTCACCCCTCCACTTT. Translated: CASSLGSAAYNSPLHF.

V usage is TRBV29-1 and J usage is TRBJ2-7, with 8 bases that match TRBD1. From germline, CDR1 is SQVTM and CDR2 ANQGSEA. The V segment lost 2 bases and the J segment 7 bases; nucleotides outside the gene matches: 7. This CDR3 comprises 13 residues. CDR3 nucleotide sequence: TGCAGCGTTGAAAGGCAGGGGGCGGAGGAGCAGTACTTC. It encodes CSVERQGAEEQYF.

This clone was observed a single time. The CDR3 nucleotides read TGTGCCAGCAGTTACGATCGGGTAGGCTATGGCTACACCTTC. Translation gives CASSYDRVGYGYTF. The rearrangement links TRBV6-6 to TRBJ1-2; D ambiguous. This CDR3 has 14 residues. V was clipped by 2 bases and J by 4 bases, with 11 bases between them. Germline values: CDR1 MNHNY, CDR2 SVGAGI (reference sequence).

The count of this clone is one. The CDR3 sequence: CASSPQLSGANVLTF. DNA for the CDR3: TGTGCCAGCTCACCACAGCTCTCTGGGGCCAACGTCCTGACTTTC. The chain links TRBV18 to TRBJ2-6; no definite D call. Per germline, CDR1 KGHSH and CDR2 LQKENI. The CDR3 length is 15 residues. Trimming left V 1 base short and J 0 bases short, with 4 bases between.

This clone has only one observation. This sequence joins TRBV7-5 and TRBJ2-6; the DNA was not compared with TRBD2, the D call given in the table. TRBV7-5 is annotated as a pseudogene. The CDR3 totals 21 residues. CDR3 region: CVRSPIRGVRTVNSGANVLTF. In DNA, the CDR3 is TGTGTCAGAAGCCCGATCCGGGGGGTCCGGACAGTTAACTCTGGGGCCAACGTCCTGACTTTC.

This clone was detected only once. V and J are TRBV19 and TRBJ2-6; tentative D call: TRBD1 (6 bases). The CDR3 totals 15 residues. Trimming took 9 bases from V and 0 from J, leaving 12 bases between them. CDR1 and CDR2 (germline): LNHDA, SQIVND (reference sequence). CDR3 sequence reads: CASRDIFSGANVLTF. In nucleotides, the CDR3 is TGTGCCAGCCGGGACATCTTCTCTGGGGCCAACGTCCTGACTTTC. Drawing the rest from reference TRBV19 and TRBJ2-6, the complete variable domain is DGGITQSPKYLFRKEGQNVTLSCEQNLNHDAMYWYRQDPGQGLRLIYYSQIVNDFQKGDIAEGYSVSREKKESFPLTVTSAQKNPTAFYLCASRDIFSGANVLTFGAGSRLTVL.

The count of this clone is one. The rearrangement joins TRBV13 to TRBJ2-2; TRBD1 is a possible D gene (6 bases). The CDR3 runs 14 residues. Trimming removed 5 bases at V and 4 bases at J, with 11 bases between. Germline values: CDR1 PRHDT, CDR2 FYEKMQ (reference sequence). CDR3 amino acids: CASSPQGVTGELFF. In nucleotides, the CDR3 is TGTGCCAGCAGCCCACAGGGCGTCACCGGGGAGCTGTTTTTT. The whole variable domain, filled in from reference TRBV13 and TRBJ2-2, reads AAGVIQSPRHLIKEKRETATLKCYPIPRHDTVYWYQQGPGQDPQFLISFYEKMQSDKGSIPDRFSAQQFSDYHSELNMSSLELGDSALYFCASSPQGVTGELFFGEGSRLTVL.

The chain has TRBV11-3 and TRBJ1-1; TRBD1 might be the D (6 bases). The CDR3 runs 15 residues. The germline CDR1 and CDR2 sequences are SGHNT and YENEEA. The V end lost 3 bases, the J end lost 1 base, and 12 bases lay between the germline ends. CDR3 region: CASSFPRGGNTEAFF. CDR3 coding DNA: TGTGCCAGCAGCTTCCCCAGAGGGGGGAACACTGAAGCTTTCTTT. Combining the CDR3 with reference TRBV11-3 and TRBJ1-1 gives the whole variable domain EAGVVQSPRYKIIEKKQPVAFWCNPISGHNTLYWYLQNLGQGPELLIRYENEEAVDDSQLPKDRFSAERLKGVDSTLKIQPAELGDSAVYLCASSFPRGGNTEAFFGQGTRLTVV.

A remark on this clone: This sample also contains other DNA sequences that code for the same CDR3. The rearrangement links TRBV6-5 to TRBJ2-7; D may be TRBD1 (6 bases). The CDR3 totals 12 residues. Germline CDR1 is MNHEY and CDR2 is SVGAGI. V was pared by 6 bases and J by 3 bases, with 9 bases between. The CDR3, as DNA: TGTGCCAGCAGGACAGGAAGCTACGAGCAGTACTTC. Protein sequence: CASRTGSYEQYF.

In this sample, this clone turned up a few times. The chain joins TRBV3-1 (or the pseudogene TRBV3-2) to TRBJ1-1, with TRBD1 matching over 7 bases. The CDR3 is made up of 16 amino acids. Germline V gene lookup returns CDR1 LGHDT and CDR2 YNNKEL (reference sequence). V shed 4 bases, J shed 7 bases, and the junction held 15 bases outside the gene matches. The CDR3 bases are TGTGCCAGCAGCCTAACCGAAATCAGATGGACAGGTGAAGCTTTCTTT. It specifies CASSLTEIRWTGEAFF.

The chain uses TRBV3-1 (or the pseudogene TRBV3-2) and TRBJ1-3; D gene ambiguous. CDR1 is LGHDT, CDR2 YNNKEL, per germline (reference sequence). This CDR3 spans 16 amino acids. The V and J ends lost 2 bases and 0 bases respectively, with 11 bases between them. CDR3 bases: TGTGCCAGCAGCCAACAGGCTCCATACTCTGGAAACACCATATATTTT. It is translated as CASSQQAPYSGNTIYF.

The chain carries TRBV10-3 and TRBJ2-5; no clear D gene. The germline V gene encodes CDR1 ENHRY and CDR2 SYGVKD. The CDR3 consists of 15 residues. Trimming stripped 0 bases from V and 5 bases from J, with 13 bases between. The CDR3 DNA sequence: TGTGCCATCAGTGAGTCGGGTTCAAGGAGTGAGACCCAGTACTTC. This codes for CAISESGSRSETQYF.